A selection of T cell receptor beta chains follows, all from one sample in a study of T cell repertoires in cytomegalovirus infection. Each CDR3 protein gets one entry after TCRdb re-called the reads with MiXCR. Counted here are about 400,000 distinct CDR3 sequences, less than 20% occurring once; the ten biggest clones make up roughly 9%. The sequencing sample was made of PBMCs. The source of these receptors is a human donor in good health (CMV status not recorded). Some clones in this sample may be carry-over from other donors' samples. Both conserved end residues are part of each CDR3. The D gene is left open where the match is weak. Expanded clones are given a class, and other clones once, few, many or no size at all.

D	V	size	J	CDR3	DNA
TRBD2	TRBV10-3	NA	TRBJ2-2	CAIGSGLAGSTGELFF	TGTGCCATCGGTTCCGGACTAGCGGGATCCACCGGGGAGCTGTTTTTT
NA	TRBV28	many	TRBJ1-1	CASILRTSGEAFF	TGTGCCAGCATCCTGAGGACTTCAGGTGAAGCTTTCTTT
NA	TRBV28	many	TRBJ2-6	CASSLEGSGANVLTF	TGTGCCAGCAGTTTGGAGGGCTCTGGGGCCAACGTCCTGACTTTC
TRBD1	TRBV6-2/TRBV6-3	NA	TRBJ2-1	CASSRRTGYNNEQFF	TGTGCCAGCAGTCGTCGGACAGGGTACAACAATGAGCAGTTCTTC
TRBD2	TRBV12-5	few	TRBJ2-1	CASGTGTSGKVWYEQFF	TGTGCTAGTGGAACCGGGACTAGCGGGAAAGTCTGGTATGAGCAGTTCTTC
NA	TRBV19	few	TRBJ1-6	CARITGQPRASSYNSPLHF	TGTGCCAGAATTACGGGACAACCTCGTGCTAGCTCCTATAATTCACCCCTCCACTTT
NA	TRBV10-3	NA	TRBJ2-1	CAMGGAMANEQFF	TGTGCCATGGGGGGGGCCATGGCCAATGAGCAGTTCTTC
TRBD1	TRBV24-1	NA	TRBJ1-2	CATSDVGQGSYGYTF	TGTGCCACCAGTGATGTGGGACAGGGGAGCTATGGCTACACCTTC
NA	TRBV12-3/TRBV12-4	few	TRBJ2-7	CASSSNPTYEQYF	TGTGCCAGCAGTTCTAACCCAACCTACGAGCAGTACTTC
TRBD2	TRBV10-3	NA	TRBJ2-1	CAISESGTSTHEQFF	TGTGCCATCAGTGAGTCCGGGACTAGCACCCATGAGCAGTTCTTC
TRBD2	TRBV14	few	TRBJ2-1	CASSRSGNYNEQFF	TGTGCCAGCAGCCGTAGCGGGAACTACAATGAGCAGTTCTTC
NA	TRBV6-8	few	TRBJ2-7	CASSSIGSYSYEQYF	TGTGCCAGCAGTTCTATCGGGAGCTACTCCTACGAGCAGTACTTC
NA	TRBV19	NA	TRBJ1-1	CASNPASNTEAFF	TGTGCCAGTAATCCGGCCTCGAACACTGAAGCTTTCTTT
NA	TRBV12-3/TRBV12-4	NA	TRBJ1-1	CASFPTGNTEAFF	TGTGCCAGCTTCCCGACCGGGAACACTGAAGCTTTCTTT
NA	TRBV20-1	few	TRBJ1-5	CSARDHSNQPQHF	TGCAGTGCTAGAGACCATAGCAATCAGCCCCAGCATTTT
NA	TRBV7-9	few	TRBJ2-1	CASKGGQQNEQFF	TGTGCCAGCAAGGGGGGACAGCAAAACGAGCAGTTCTTC
NA	TRBV7-8	many	TRBJ2-7	CASSSEPGSWANEQYF	TGTGCCAGCAGCTCAGAGCCCGGGTCTTGGGCTAACGAGCAGTACTTC
NA	TRBV7-9	few	TRBJ1-1	CASSLYASEAFF	TGTGCCAGCAGCTTATACGCCTCTGAAGCTTTCTTT
NA	TRBV7-8	many	TRBJ2-3	CASSPQLGSTDTQYF	TGTGCCAGCAGCCCCCAGCTGGGTAGCACAGATACGCAGTATTTT
NA	TRBV30	NA	TRBJ1-1	CAWSLSWEHTEAFF	TGTGCCTGGAGTTTAAGTTGGGAACACACTGAAGCTTTCTTT
TRBD1	TRBV20-1	NA	TRBJ2-5	CSASGQGEAETQYF	TGCAGTGCTTCAGGACAGGGAGAAGCGGAGACCCAGTACTTC
NA	TRBV7-2	many	TRBJ2-3	CASSSLRSTDTQYF	TGTGCCAGCAGCTCCCTTCGATCCACAGATACGCAGTATTTT
NA	TRBV11-1	NA	TRBJ2-2	CASSSSTGTGELFF	NA
NA	TRBV7-8	NA	TRBJ2-2	CASSNQGFRELFF	TGTGCCAGCAGCAATCAGGGTTTCCGGGAGCTGTTTTTT
NA	TRBV11-2	NA	TRBJ2-1	CASSPEPIYNEQFF	TGTGCCAGCAGCCCCGAACCGATCTATAATGAGCAGTTCTTC
TRBD1	TRBV7-9	few	TRBJ1-1	CASSPIITGGIEAFF	TGTGCCAGCAGCCCCATTATAACAGGGGGAATTGAAGCTTTCTTT
NA	TRBV10-2	NA	TRBJ1-5	CASSESGRNQPQHF	TGCGCCAGCAGTGAGTCGGGGCGCAATCAGCCCCAGCATTTT
TRBD2	TRBV6-2/TRBV6-3	few	TRBJ2-1	CASTYVSGRIRVSSYNEQFF	TGTGCCAGCACTTACGTAAGCGGGAGGATAAGGGTCAGCTCCTACAATGAGCAGTTCTTC
NA	TRBV19	NA	TRBJ1-5	CASTASVGAGNQPQHF	TGTGCCAGTACTGCCAGTGTCGGCGCGGGCAATCAGCCCCAGCATTTT
NA	TRBV4-1	NA	TRBJ2-3	CASSQAVWGDTQYF	TGCGCCAGCAGCCAAGCCGTTTGGGGGGATACGCAGTATTTT
NA	TRBV20-1	NA	TRBJ1-1	CSARTVNAEAFF	TGCAGTGCCCGGACTGTAAACGCTGAAGCTTTCTTT
TRBD1	TRBV24-1	once	TRBJ2-1	CATSANSGQQYNEQFF	TGTGCCACCAGTGCGAATTCGGGACAGCAATACAATGAGCAGTTCTTC
TRBD1	TRBV7-2	many	TRBJ1-6	CASSLSGQTNNSPLHF	TGTGCCAGCAGCTTATCGGGACAGACGAATAATTCACCCCTCCACTTT
NA	TRBV4-3	many	TRBJ2-3	CASSQELRTDTQYF	TGCGCCAGCAGCCAAGAACTTCGCACAGATACGCAGTATTTT